The rows below give T cell receptor beta chains drawn from one sample of a study of patients and donors after allogeneic stem cell transplantation. MiXCR was run by TCRdb on the RT-PCR reads, yielding one entry per CDR3 protein. The sample records about 1,300 distinct CDR3 sequences, 25% to 30% being singletons. Sequencing input: blood, either unsorted or a sorted T cell fraction (not recorded which). The source of these receptors is a human donor who was either an allogeneic HSCT recipient or a stem cell or donor lymphocyte infusion donor (not recorded which). It is not recorded whose cells these are; they may come from a transplant donor. Both conserved end residues are part of each CDR3. D genes are given only for firm matches. Clone size, where shown, is once, few, many, or a class for clones that have expanded.

D: -
V: TRBV12-3/TRBV12-4
J: TRBJ2-3
size: few
DNA: TGTGCCAGCAGTTTTGGGGGACTCCCCACAGATACGCAGTATTTT
CDR3: CASSFGGLPTDTQYF

D: -
V: TRBV9
J: TRBJ1-1
size: -
DNA: TGTGCCAGCAGCGTAGAACAGGTGAACACTGAAGCTTTCTTT
CDR3: CASSVEQVNTEAFF

D: -
V: TRBV5-6
J: TRBJ2-1
size: -
DNA: TGTGCCAGCAGCTTCGCCGACGACAATGAGCAGTTCTTC
CDR3: CASSFADDNEQFF

D: -
V: TRBV7-2
J: TRBJ2-3
size: few
DNA: TGTGCCAGCAGCACGACCACAGATACGCAGTATTTT
CDR3: CASSTTTDTQYF

D: -
V: TRBV7-2
J: TRBJ2-1
size: few
DNA: TGTGCCAGCAGCAATCACCGCTTGAATGAGCAGTTCTTC
CDR3: CASSNHRLNEQFF

D: TRBD1
V: TRBV5-1
J: TRBJ2-3
size: -
DNA: TGCGCCAGCGGGACAGGGACAGATACGCAGTATTTT
CDR3: CASGTGTDTQYF

D: -
V: TRBV30
J: TRBJ2-7
size: -
DNA: TGTGCCTGGAAAGCAGGGGTCTACGAGCAGTACTTC
CDR3: CAWKAGVYEQYF

D: TRBD2
V: TRBV28
J: TRBJ2-3
size: large
DNA: TGTGCCAGCAGTTTAGCGGGAGGCCCAGATACGCAGTATTTT
CDR3: CASSLAGGPDTQYF

D: -
V: TRBV7-9
J: TRBJ2-5
size: few
DNA: TGTGCCAGCAGCTTAGTCAGCGGACAAGAGACCCAGTACTTC
CDR3: CASSLVSGQETQYF

D: -
V: TRBV2
J: TRBJ2-3
size: -
DNA: TGTGCCAGCAGTCGGGGTACTAGCCCTATCACAGATACGCAGTATTTT
CDR3: CASSRGTSPITDTQYF

D: TRBD1
V: TRBV4-1
J: TRBJ1-1
size: -
DNA: TGCGCCAGCACCCCTATCGTCAGGGGGCGTTTGAACACTGAAGCTTTCTTT
CDR3: CASTPIVRGRLNTEAFF

D: TRBD2
V: TRBV20-1
J: TRBJ2-1
size: medium-sized
DNA: TGCAGTGCTAGAGACATAAGACTAGCGGAGTACAATGAGCAGTTCTTC
CDR3: CSARDIRLAEYNEQFF

D: -
V: TRBV25-1
J: TRBJ2-7
size: few
DNA: TGTGCCAGCAGTGAACAGGGCCCTTCGGACGAGCAGTACTTC
CDR3: CASSEQGPSDEQYF

D: -
V: TRBV18
J: TRBJ2-5
size: once
DNA: TGTGCCAGCTCACTTGACCACCAAGAGACCCAGTACTTC
CDR3: CASSLDHQETQYF

D: -
V: TRBV4-3
J: TRBJ2-7
size: -
DNA: TGCGCCAGCAGCCACTCCACACTGGGGGAGCAGTACTTC
CDR3: CASSHSTLGEQYF

D: TRBD1
V: TRBV7-7
J: TRBJ1-1
size: -
DNA: TGTGCTAGCAGCAGGGACAGCAACACTGAAGCTTTCTTT
CDR3: CASSRDSNTEAFF

D: -
V: TRBV5-1
J: TRBJ1-1
size: few
DNA: TGCGCCAGCAGCTTGGAAATGGGGCGAACTGAAGCTTTCTTT
CDR3: CASSLEMGRTEAFF

D: -
V: TRBV6-5
J: TRBJ2-7
size: -
DNA: TGTGCCAGCAGTTACAGGCTCGGACAGACCTACGAGCAGTACTTC
CDR3: CASSYRLGQTYEQYF

D: -
V: TRBV6-1
J: TRBJ1-1
size: -
DNA: TGTGCCAGCAGGGGACATCAGAACACTGAAGCTTTCTTT
CDR3: CASRGHQNTEAFF

D: -
V: TRBV5-1
J: TRBJ1-1
size: -
DNA: TGCGCCAGCAGCTTGGCTTGGGCGAACACTGAAGCTTTCTTT
CDR3: CASSLAWANTEAFF

D: -
V: TRBV6-2/TRBV6-3
J: TRBJ1-1
size: -
DNA: TGTGCCAGCACCAAGACCGGGAACACTGAAGCTTTCTTT
CDR3: CASTKTGNTEAFF

D: -
V: TRBV6-2/TRBV6-3
J: TRBJ2-1
size: few
DNA: TGTGCCAGCAGTCCCTACAATGAGCAGTTCTTC
CDR3: CASSPYNEQFF

D: -
V: TRBV6-2/TRBV6-3
J: TRBJ2-7
size: -
DNA: TGTGCCAGCAGTAGCCGGGAGGAGCAGTACTTC
CDR3: CASSSREEQYF

D: -
V: TRBV20-1
J: TRBJ2-1
size: few
DNA: TGCAGTGCTAGAGCAGGGGAAAGGTACAATGAGCAGTTCTTC
CDR3: CSARAGERYNEQFF

D: -
V: TRBV18
J: TRBJ1-2
size: few
DNA: TGTGCCAGCTCACCACTGGGGGGGGCTGGCTACACCTTC
CDR3: CASSPLGGAGYTF

D: -
V: TRBV5-1
J: TRBJ2-5
size: large
DNA: TGCGCCAGCAGCTTGGGGGGTCAAGAGACCCAGTACTTC
CDR3: CASSLGGQETQYF

D: -
V: TRBV7-2
J: TRBJ2-7
size: -
DNA: TGTGCCAGCAGCCCCAATAGTGCTGAGGGAGAGCAGTACTTC
CDR3: CASSPNSAEGEQYF